This TCR beta chain derives from a study of blood T cell repertoires in COVID-19. This CDR3 has 18 amino acids. V lost 7 bases, J lost 2 bases, and 24 bases lay in between. CDR1 and CDR2 from the germline V gene are MDHEN and SYDVKM. The data were produced by immunoSEQ multiplex PCR, yet TCRdb's version contains in-frame clones alone and is incomplete. The data contain 3,500 to 4,000 clones, around 75% of them singletons. This sequence originates from a human donor in a cohort sampled during active COVID-19. The sequenced sample consisted of peripheral blood. The rearrangement links TRBV28 to TRBJ1-5, with no clear D. The CDR3 loop is CASKVGGKGSVGNQPQHF. The CDR3 DNA reads TGTGCCAGCAAAGTGGGCGGGAAGGGAAGCGTTGGCAATCAGCCCCAGCATTTT.